The source of this T cell receptor (beta chain) is a study of blood T cell repertoires in COVID-19. Germline CDR1 is LGHNA and CDR2 is YNFKEQ. The CDR3 runs 18 residues. Trimming took 1 base from V and 2 from J, leaving 18 bases between them. Libraries were prepared by immunoSEQ multiplex PCR; TCRdb keeps only in-frame clonotypes and omits some of them. This sample has 150,000 to 200,000 clones, with 85% found just once. The gene calls are TRBV4-2 and TRBJ2-4, with a weak D call TRBD2 (7 bases). The source material was peripheral blood. The receptor comes from a human donor with acute or convalescent COVID-19. The donor label of this sample is uncertain. The DNA for the CDR3 is TGTGCCAGCAGCCAAGCGAGGGGGGGGGAAGGGACCAAAAACATTCAGTACTTC. Its translation: CASSQARGGEGTKNIQYF.